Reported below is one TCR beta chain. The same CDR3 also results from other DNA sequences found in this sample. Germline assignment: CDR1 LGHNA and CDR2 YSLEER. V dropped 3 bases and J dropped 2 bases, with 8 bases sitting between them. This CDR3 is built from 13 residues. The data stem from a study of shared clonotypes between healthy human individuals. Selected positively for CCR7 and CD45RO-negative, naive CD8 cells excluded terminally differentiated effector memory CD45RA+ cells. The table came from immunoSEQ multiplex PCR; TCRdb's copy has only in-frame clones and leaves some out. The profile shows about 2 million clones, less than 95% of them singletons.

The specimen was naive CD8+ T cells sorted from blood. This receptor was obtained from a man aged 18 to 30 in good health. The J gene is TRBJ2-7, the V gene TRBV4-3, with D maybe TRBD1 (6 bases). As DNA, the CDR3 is TGCGCCAGCAGCCAGGACAGTACCTACGAGCAGTACTTC. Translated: CASSQDSTYEQYF.